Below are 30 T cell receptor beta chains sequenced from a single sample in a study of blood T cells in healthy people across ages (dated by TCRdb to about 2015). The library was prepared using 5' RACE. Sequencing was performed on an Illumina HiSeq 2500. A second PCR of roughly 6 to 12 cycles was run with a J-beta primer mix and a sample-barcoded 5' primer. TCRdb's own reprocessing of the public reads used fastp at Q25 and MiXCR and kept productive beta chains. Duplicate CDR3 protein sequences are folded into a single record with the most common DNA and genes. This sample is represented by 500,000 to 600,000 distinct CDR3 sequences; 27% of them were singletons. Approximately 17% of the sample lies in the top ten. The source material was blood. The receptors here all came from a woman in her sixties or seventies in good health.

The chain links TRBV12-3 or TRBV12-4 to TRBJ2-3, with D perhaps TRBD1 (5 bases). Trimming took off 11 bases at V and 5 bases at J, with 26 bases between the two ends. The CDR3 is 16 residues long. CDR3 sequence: CAGTPSWAGIGDTQYF. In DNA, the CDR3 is TGTGCCGGCACCCCTTCATGGGCAGGGATCGGAGATACGCAGTATTTT.

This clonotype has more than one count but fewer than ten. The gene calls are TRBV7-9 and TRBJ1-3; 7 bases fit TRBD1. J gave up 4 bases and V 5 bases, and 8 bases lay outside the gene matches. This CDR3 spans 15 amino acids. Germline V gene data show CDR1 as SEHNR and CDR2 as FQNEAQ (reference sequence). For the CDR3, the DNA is TGTGCCAGCAGCCCAGAGGGGGCGCGGGGAAACACCATATATTTT. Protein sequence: CASSPEGARGNTIYF. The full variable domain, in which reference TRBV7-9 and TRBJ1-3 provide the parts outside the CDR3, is DTGVSQNPRHKITKRGQNVTFRCDPISEHNRLYWYRQTLGQGPEFLTYFQNEAQLEKSRLLSDRFSAERPKGSFSTLEIQRTEQGDSAMYLCASSPEGARGNTIYFGEGSWLTVV.

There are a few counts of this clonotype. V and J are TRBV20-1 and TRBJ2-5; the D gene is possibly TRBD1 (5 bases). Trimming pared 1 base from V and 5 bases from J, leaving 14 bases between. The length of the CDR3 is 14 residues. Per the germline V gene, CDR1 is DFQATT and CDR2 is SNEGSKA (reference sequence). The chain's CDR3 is CSARVAGKGETQYF. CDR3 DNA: TGCAGTGCTAGAGTGGCAGGGAAGGGTGAGACCCAGTACTTC.

As DNA, the CDR3 is TGTGCCAGCCTTGATTACACAGATACGCAGTATTTT. Translated: CASLDYTDTQYF. The rearrangement links TRBV6-1 to TRBJ2-3; D call uncertain. In germline, CDR1 is MNHNS, CDR2 SASEGT. This CDR3 contains 12 residues. V was clipped by 8 bases and J by 2 bases, with 8 bases between them.

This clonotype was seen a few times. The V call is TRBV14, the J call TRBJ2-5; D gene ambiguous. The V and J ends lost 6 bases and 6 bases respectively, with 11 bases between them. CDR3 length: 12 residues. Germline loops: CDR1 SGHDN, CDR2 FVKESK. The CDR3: CASSPDWKTQYF. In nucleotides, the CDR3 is TGTGCCAGCAGTCCCGACTGGAAGACCCAGTACTTC.

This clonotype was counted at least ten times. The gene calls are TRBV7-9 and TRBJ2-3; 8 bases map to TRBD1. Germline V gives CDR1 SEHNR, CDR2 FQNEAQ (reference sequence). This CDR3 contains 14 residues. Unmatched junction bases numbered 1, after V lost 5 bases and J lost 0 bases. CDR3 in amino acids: CASSRDRSTDTQYF. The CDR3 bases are TGTGCCAGCAGCCGGGACAGGAGCACAGATACGCAGTATTTT.

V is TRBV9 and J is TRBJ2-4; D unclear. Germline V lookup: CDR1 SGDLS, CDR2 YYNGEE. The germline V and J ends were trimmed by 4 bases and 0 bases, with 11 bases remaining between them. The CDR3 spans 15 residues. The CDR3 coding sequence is TGTGCCAGCAGCCCCGGCCCCTTAGCCAAAAACATTCAGTACTTC. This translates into CASSPGPLAKNIQYF.

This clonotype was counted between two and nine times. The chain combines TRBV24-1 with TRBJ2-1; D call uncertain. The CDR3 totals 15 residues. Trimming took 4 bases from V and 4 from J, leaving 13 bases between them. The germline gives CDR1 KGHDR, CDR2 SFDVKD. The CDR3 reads CATSDPLTGYNEQFF. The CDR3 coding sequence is TGTGCCACCAGTGACCCCTTGACCGGATACAATGAGCAGTTCTTC.

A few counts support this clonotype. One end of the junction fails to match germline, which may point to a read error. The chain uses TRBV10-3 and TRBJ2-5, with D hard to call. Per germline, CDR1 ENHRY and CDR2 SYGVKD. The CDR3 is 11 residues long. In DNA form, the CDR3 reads TGTGCCACCAGTCAGGAAGAGACCCAGTACTTC. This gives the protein CATSQEETQYF.

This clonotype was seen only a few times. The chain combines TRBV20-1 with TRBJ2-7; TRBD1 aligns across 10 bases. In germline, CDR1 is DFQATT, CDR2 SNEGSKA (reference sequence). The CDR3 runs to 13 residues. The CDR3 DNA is TGCAGCGCCCCAAGACAGGGGGCGGGGGAGCAGTACTTC. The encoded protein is CSAPRQGAGEQYF.

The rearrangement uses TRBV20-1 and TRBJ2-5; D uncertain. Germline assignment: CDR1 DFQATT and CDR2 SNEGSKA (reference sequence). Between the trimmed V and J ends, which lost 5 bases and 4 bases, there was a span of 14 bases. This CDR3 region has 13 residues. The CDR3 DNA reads TGCAGTGCTGTGGGTGGACGTCTAGAGACCCAGTACTTC. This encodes CSAVGGRLETQYF.

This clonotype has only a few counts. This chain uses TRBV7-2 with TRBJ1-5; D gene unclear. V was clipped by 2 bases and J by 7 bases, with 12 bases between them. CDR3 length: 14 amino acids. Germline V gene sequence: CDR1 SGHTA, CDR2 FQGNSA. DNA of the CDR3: TGTGCCAGCAGCTTAAACGCTTTGGGACAGCCCCAGCATTTT. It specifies CASSLNALGQPQHF.

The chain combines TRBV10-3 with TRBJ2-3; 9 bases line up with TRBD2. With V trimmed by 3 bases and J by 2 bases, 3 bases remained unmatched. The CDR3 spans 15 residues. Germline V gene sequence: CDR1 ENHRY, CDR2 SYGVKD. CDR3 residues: CAISDSSGATDTQYF. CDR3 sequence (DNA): TGTGCCATCAGTGATTCTAGCGGGGCCACAGATACGCAGTATTTT.

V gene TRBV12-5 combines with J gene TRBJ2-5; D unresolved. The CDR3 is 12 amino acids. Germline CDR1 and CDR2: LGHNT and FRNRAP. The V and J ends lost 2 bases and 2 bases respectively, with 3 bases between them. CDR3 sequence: CASGLKQETQYF. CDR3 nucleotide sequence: TGTGCTAGTGGTTTGAAACAAGAGACCCAGTACTTC.

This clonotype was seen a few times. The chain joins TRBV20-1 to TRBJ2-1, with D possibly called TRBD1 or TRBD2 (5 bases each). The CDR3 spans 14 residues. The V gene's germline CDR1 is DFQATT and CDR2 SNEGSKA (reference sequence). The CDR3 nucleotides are TGCAGCGCCAGCTTGGGGGTAGCCTACAATGAGCAGTTCTTC. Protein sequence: CSASLGVAYNEQFF.

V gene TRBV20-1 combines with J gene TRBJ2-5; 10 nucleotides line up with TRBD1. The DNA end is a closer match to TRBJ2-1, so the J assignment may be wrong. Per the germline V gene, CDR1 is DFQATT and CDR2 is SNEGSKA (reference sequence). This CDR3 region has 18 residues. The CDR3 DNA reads TGCAGTGCTAGGGCGACGGTCCGATCCGGGACAGGGGTAAATGAGCAGTTCTTC. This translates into CSARATVRSGTGVNEQFF.

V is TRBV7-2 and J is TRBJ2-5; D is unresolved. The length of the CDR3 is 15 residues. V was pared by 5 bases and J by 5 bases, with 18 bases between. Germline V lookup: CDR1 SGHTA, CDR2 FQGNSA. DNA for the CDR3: TGTGCCAGCAGCCTGTCCGGGCTAGTAACGGAGACCCAGTACTTC. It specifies CASSLSGLVTETQYF.

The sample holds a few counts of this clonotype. Here the CDR3 DNA reads TGTGCCAGCAGATTAAGGGGAATGGGCTACACCTTC. Its protein product is CASRLRGMGYTF. The chain carries TRBV6-5 and TRBJ1-2; D may be TRBD1 (5 bases). The CDR3 runs 12 residues. The ends were cut back, 6 bases at V and 8 bases at J, with 13 bases in the middle. The germline CDR1 and CDR2 sequences are MNHEY and SVGAGI.

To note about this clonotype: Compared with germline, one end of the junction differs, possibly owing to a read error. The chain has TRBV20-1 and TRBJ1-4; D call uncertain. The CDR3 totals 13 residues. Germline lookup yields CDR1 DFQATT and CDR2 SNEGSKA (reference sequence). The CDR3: CGAGTRGNEKLFF. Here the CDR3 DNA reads TGCGGTGCGGGAACTAGAGGCAATGAAAAACTGTTTTTT.

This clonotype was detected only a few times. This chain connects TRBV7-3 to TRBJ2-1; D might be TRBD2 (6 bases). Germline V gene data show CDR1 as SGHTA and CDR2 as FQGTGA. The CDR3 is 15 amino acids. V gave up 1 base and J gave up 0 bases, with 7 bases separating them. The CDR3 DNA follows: TGTGCCAGCAGCTTAAGCGGGGCCTCCTACAATGAGCAGTTCTTC. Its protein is CASSLSGASYNEQFF.

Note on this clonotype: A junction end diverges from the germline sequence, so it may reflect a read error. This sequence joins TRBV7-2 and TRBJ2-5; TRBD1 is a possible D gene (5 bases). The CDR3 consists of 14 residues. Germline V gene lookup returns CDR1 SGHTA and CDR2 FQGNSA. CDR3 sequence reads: CLGVTVCNRKTQYF. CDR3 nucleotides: TGCTTAGGGGTAACAGTCTGCAATAGGAAGACCCAGTACTTC.

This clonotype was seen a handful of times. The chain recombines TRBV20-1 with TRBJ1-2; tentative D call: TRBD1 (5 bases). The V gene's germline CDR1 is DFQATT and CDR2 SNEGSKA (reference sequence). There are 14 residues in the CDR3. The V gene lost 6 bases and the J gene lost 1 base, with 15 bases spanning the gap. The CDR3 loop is CSAPDRALNYGYTF. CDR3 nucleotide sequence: TGCAGTGCGCCAGACAGAGCACTTAACTATGGCTACACCTTC.

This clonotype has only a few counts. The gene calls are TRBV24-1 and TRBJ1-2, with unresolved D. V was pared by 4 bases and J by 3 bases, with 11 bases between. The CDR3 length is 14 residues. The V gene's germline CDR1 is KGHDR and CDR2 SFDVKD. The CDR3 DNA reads TGTGCCACCAGTGACACGGGAGGCCACTATGGCTACACCTTC. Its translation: CATSDTGGHYGYTF.

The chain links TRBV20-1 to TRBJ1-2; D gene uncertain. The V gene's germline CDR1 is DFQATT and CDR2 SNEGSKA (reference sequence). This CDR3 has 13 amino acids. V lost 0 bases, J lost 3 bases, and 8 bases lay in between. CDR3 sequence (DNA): TGCAGTGCTAGAGAGCCACTTCACTATGGCTACACCTTC. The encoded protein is CSAREPLHYGYTF.

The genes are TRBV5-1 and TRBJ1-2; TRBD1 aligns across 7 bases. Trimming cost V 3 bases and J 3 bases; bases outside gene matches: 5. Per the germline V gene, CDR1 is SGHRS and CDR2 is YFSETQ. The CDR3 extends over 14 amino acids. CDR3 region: CASSSTGEDYGYTF. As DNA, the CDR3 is TGCGCCAGCAGCTCCACAGGGGAAGACTATGGCTACACCTTC.

The CDR3, as DNA: TGCGCCAGCAGCTTGGAACGGAACCAAGAGACCCAGTACTTC. Translated, it gives CASSLERNQETQYF. The chain joins TRBV5-1 to TRBJ2-5; no firm D call. The CDR3 consists of 14 residues. The V gene lost 0 bases and the J gene lost 0 bases, with 6 bases spanning the gap. The V gene's germline CDR1 is SGHRS and CDR2 YFSETQ.

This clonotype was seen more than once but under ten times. In nucleotides, the CDR3 is TGCGCCAGCAGCCTTCCGGATGTGTGGGAAAGAGGCTACACCTTC. This gives the protein CASSLPDVWERGYTF. The chain has TRBV4-1 and TRBJ1-2, with D unresolved. Germline assignment: CDR1 MGHRA and CDR2 YSYEKL. The length of the CDR3 is 15 residues. Trimming removed 4 bases from V and 8 bases from J, with 20 bases in between.

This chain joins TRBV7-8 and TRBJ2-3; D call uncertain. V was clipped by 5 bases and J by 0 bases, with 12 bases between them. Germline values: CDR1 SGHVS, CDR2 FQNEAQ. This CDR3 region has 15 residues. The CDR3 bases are TGTGCCAGCAGCGGGCGCGTGTCCAGCACAGATACGCAGTATTTT. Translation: CASSGRVSSTDTQYF.

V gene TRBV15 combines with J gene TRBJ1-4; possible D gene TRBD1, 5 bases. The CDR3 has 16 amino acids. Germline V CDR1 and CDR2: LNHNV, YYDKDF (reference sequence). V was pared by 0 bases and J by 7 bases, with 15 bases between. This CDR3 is CATSRDPAGGTEKLFF. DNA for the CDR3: TGTGCCACCAGCAGAGATCCGGCCGGGGGAACTGAAAAACTGTTTTTT.

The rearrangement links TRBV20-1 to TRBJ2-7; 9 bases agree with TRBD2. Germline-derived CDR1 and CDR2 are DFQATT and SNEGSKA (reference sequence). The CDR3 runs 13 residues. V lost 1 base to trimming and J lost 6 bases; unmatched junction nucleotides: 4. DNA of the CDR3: TGCAGTGCTAGAGGGAGTAGCGGGGGCGAGCAGTACTTC. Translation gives CSARGSSGGEQYF.